A selection of T cell receptor beta chains follows, all from one sample in a study of blood T cell repertoires in COVID-19. Sequencing used immunoSEQ multiplex PCR; TCRdb keeps in-frame clones, though not all of them. Of some 96,000 clones listed, roughly 83% are singletons. Material: peripheral blood. These receptors came from a human donor in a cohort sampled during active COVID-19. Each CDR3 is given with its conserved first and last residue. A D gene is named only where the DNA matches it firmly. Size values are once, few and many counts, or a class for expanded clones, and some rows have none.

TRBV7-3	few	TRBJ2-1	TRBD1	TGTGCCAGCAGCTTGGACAGGAACAATGAGCAGTTCTTC	CASSLDRNNEQFF
TRBV5-1	-	TRBJ2-7	-	TGCGCCAGCAGCCGAGGGCAGGAGATCTACGAGCAGTACTTC	CASSRGQEIYEQYF
TRBV7-2	-	TRBJ2-1	TRBD2	TGTGCCAGCCGGAAGGGGAGGGGCTACAATGAGCAGTTCTTC	CASRKGRGYNEQFF
TRBV9	few	TRBJ1-6	-	TGTGCCAGCAGCGTGGGTACAGGCGATAATTCACCCCTCCACTTT	CASSVGTGDNSPLHF
TRBV3-1/TRBV3-2	-	TRBJ1-6	-	TGTGCCAGCAGCCCCGTGGCGGGACCTGGGTCACCCCTCCACTTT	CASSPVAGPGSPLHF
TRBV5-4	-	TRBJ1-2	-	TGTGCCAGCAGCGCCTCCGTGAGTGGGGCCCTTGGCTACACCTTC	CASSASVSGALGYTF
TRBV28	-	TRBJ1-1	-	TGTGCCAGCAGTTTAAACGGGGACTACATGAACACTGAAGCTTTCTTT	CASSLNGDYMNTEAFF
TRBV7-2	-	TRBJ2-4	TRBD1	TGTGCCAGCAGCTTACGACAGGGAGAAAACATTCAGTACTTC	CASSLRQGENIQYF
TRBV29-1	-	TRBJ2-3	TRBD2	TGCAGCATTAGACTAGCGGGAGGGCCGCGGACGCAGTATTTT	CSIRLAGGPRTQYF
TRBV28	-	TRBJ1-4	TRBD1	TGTGCCAGCCCTCACAGGGGAAAACTGTTTTTT	CASPHRGKLFF
TRBV7-3	-	TRBJ2-5	TRBD2	TGTGCCAGCAGCCCTAGCGGGCTTAGGGGAGAGACCCAGTACTTC	CASSPSGLRGETQYF
TRBV24-1	-	TRBJ1-2	-	TGTGCCACCAGTGATGCGAACCGAGGTGGCTACACCTTC	CATSDANRGGYTF
TRBV6-5	few	TRBJ1-6	TRBD1	TGTGCCAGCAGTCGGGACAGGGACTATAATTCACCCCTCCACTTT	CASSRDRDYNSPLHF
TRBV7-9	-	TRBJ1-1	-	TGTGCCAGCAGCTTATCACAGAACACTGAAGCTTTCTTT	CASSLSQNTEAFF
TRBV19	-	TRBJ2-7	-	TGTGCCAGTAGTATAGGGGGGGGCACCCCCTACGAGCAGTACTTC	CASSIGGGTPYEQYF
TRBV28	-	TRBJ2-3	TRBD1	TGTGCCAGCATACCAGCAGGGACAGGCACAGATACGCAGTATTTT	CASIPAGTGTDTQYF
TRBV5-1	once	TRBJ2-1	TRBD2	TGCGCCAGCAACGAGCGGGAGGGGACCTACAATGAGCAGTTCTTC	CASNEREGTYNEQFF
TRBV5-4	-	TRBJ2-5	TRBD1	TGTGCCAGCAGCATACAGGGGACAGAAGAGACCCAGTACTTC	CASSIQGTEETQYF
TRBV2	-	TRBJ1-4	-	TGTGCCAGCCGGGGGGCTAATGAAAAACTGTTTTTT	CASRGANEKLFF
TRBV7-9	once	TRBJ1-1	TRBD1	TGTGCCAGCAGCTGGACAGGGGGTGAAGCTTTCTTT	CASSWTGGEAFF
TRBV28	once	TRBJ1-2	-	TGTGCCAGCAGTTTAAGTTCCGGTCAGGGCGGGATCGGCTACACCTTC	CASSLSSGQGGIGYTF
TRBV5-1	-	TRBJ2-3	TRBD2	TGCGCCAGCAGGTCGGGACTAGCGGGAGCCGATACGCAGTATTTT	CASRSGLAGADTQYF
TRBV27	-	TRBJ1-2	-	TGTGCCAGCAAAAAGGGGAGGGATGGCTACACCTTC	CASKKGRDGYTF
TRBV18	-	TRBJ1-1	-	TGTGCCAGCTCGCCGTCAGATGAAGCTTTCTTT	CASSPSDEAFF
TRBV7-9	-	TRBJ1-1	TRBD1	TGTGCCAGCAGCGGTACTGGAGGGCGTGGACAGGGTTGGGAAGCTTTCTTT	CASSGTGGRGQGWEAFF
TRBV9	-	TRBJ2-7	TRBD1	TGTGCCAGCAGCGACAGGACAGGTGGCTACGAGCAGTACTTC	CASSDRTGGYEQYF
TRBV28	once	TRBJ1-2	TRBD1	TGTGCCAGCAATCCGGGACAGGTCTATGGCTACACCTTC	CASNPGQVYGYTF
TRBV11-2	-	TRBJ1-3	-	TGTGCCAGCAGCTGGGAGGTCTCTGGAAACACCATATATTTT	CASSWEVSGNTIYF
TRBV7-3	-	TRBJ2-2	-	TGTGCCAGCAGCTTACGGTTTCCGGGATCGGTCAACACCGGGGAGCTGTTTTTT	CASSLRFPGSVNTGELFF
TRBV10-3	-	TRBJ1-1	-	TGTGCCATCAGTGCGGAGGGTCCGGGCACTGAAGCTTTCTTT	CAISAEGPGTEAFF
TRBV29-1	few	TRBJ1-3	TRBD1	TGCAGCGCCGGGACAGGAGGCTCTGGAAACACCATATATTTT	CSAGTGGSGNTIYF
TRBV19	-	TRBJ2-5	TRBD1	TGTGCCACATCGGACAGGGATAGAAAAGAGACCCAGTACTTC	CATSDRDRKETQYF
TRBV2	once	TRBJ2-7	-	TGTGCCAGCAGTTTGGGTCTAGCGTACGACTACGAGCAGTACTTC	CASSLGLAYDYEQYF
TRBV6-5	-	TRBJ1-2	-	TGTGCCAGCAGTTACAACAGGGACCGTGGCTACACCTTC	CASSYNRDRGYTF
TRBV5-4	-	TRBJ2-2	-	TGTGCCAGCAGCCCGACTCGCCTGTACACCGGGGAGCTGTTTTTT	CASSPTRLYTGELFF
TRBV7-8	-	TRBJ2-2	TRBD2	TGTGCCAGCAGCTTAGGCGGTGCTAGCGGGGTGGCCGGGGAGCTGTTTTTT	CASSLGGASGVAGELFF
TRBV3-1/TRBV3-2	-	TRBJ2-5	TRBD2	TGTGCCAGCAGCCAAGATACGTTGCGGGAGGGGTTGGAGACCCAGTACTTC	CASSQDTLREGLETQYF
TRBV24-1	-	TRBJ2-2	-	TGTGCCACTACCGCGGGCAGGGAGGACACCGGGGAGCTGTTTTTT	CATTAGREDTGELFF
TRBV28	-	TRBJ2-7	-	TGTGCCAGCAGAGAGCGTTACGAGCAGTACTTC	CASRERYEQYF
TRBV27	-	TRBJ2-3	-	TGTGCCAGCAGTACCGCAGGCACAGATACGCAGTATTTT	CASSTAGTDTQYF
TRBV6-1	-	TRBJ1-1	TRBD1	TGTGCCAGCAGTGAACGGACAGGGACGAACACTGAAGCTTTCTTT	CASSERTGTNTEAFF
TRBV5-8	-	TRBJ2-7	-	TGTGCCCAGGAGTTCGGGAGAGCCGTATACTACGAGCAGTACTTC	CAQEFGRAVYYEQYF
TRBV2	-	TRBJ2-5	-	TGTGCCAGCAGTGAAGAGGGGCGGGAGACCCAGTACTTC	CASSEEGRETQYF
TRBV28	few	TRBJ1-5	-	TGTGCCAGCAGCCCCGACAGCCCTAGCAATCAGCCCCAGCATTTT	CASSPDSPSNQPQHF
TRBV14	-	TRBJ2-1	TRBD2	TGTGCCAGCAGCCGAGGGACTAGCGGGAGGCCACCCTTGGGGCAGTTCTTC	CASSRGTSGRPPLGQFF
TRBV3-1/TRBV3-2	few	TRBJ2-2	-	TGTGCCAGCAGCCGGTCGAGGGACGGGGAGCTGTTTTTT	CASSRSRDGELFF
TRBV2	-	TRBJ2-1	TRBD2	TGTGCCAGCAGTCGGGGGGGAGGGCGTGGTTATGAGCAGTTCTTC	CASSRGGGRGYEQFF
TRBV6-5	-	TRBJ1-1	TRBD1	TGTGCCAGCGGGACAGTCATGAACACTGAAGCTTTCTTT	CASGTVMNTEAFF
TRBV11-1	-	TRBJ2-3	-	TGTGCCAGCTCCCCCGCAGATACGCAGTATTTT	CASSPADTQYF
TRBV11-2	-	TRBJ2-7	-	TGTGCCAGCAGCTCGGACAGCCCTTACGAGCAGTACTTC	CASSSDSPYEQYF
TRBV5-1	-	TRBJ2-6	-	TGCGCCAGCAGCCGGGGGATCTCTGGGGCCAACGTCCTGACTTTC	CASSRGISGANVLTF
TRBV7-2	once	TRBJ1-2	-	TGTGCCAGCAGCCATCCGGGGGGCGCAAGGAGGTACACCTTC	CASSHPGGARRYTF
TRBV28	-	TRBJ2-3	TRBD2	TGTGCCAGCAACCTTCTAGCGGGAAGCACAGATACGCAGTATTTT	CASNLLAGSTDTQYF
TRBV4-3	-	TRBJ2-1	TRBD2	TGCGCCAGCAGCCAAGGACTTCCGGGACTAGGGGTACCTAATGAGCAGTTCTTC	CASSQGLPGLGVPNEQFF
TRBV4-1	-	TRBJ1-1	-	TGCGCCAGCAGCCAACCGGGTCTCTCTGAAGCTTTCTTT	CASSQPGLSEAFF
TRBV5-1	-	TRBJ1-6	TRBD1	TGCGCCAGCAGCTTGGGTGGGACAGGATATAATTCACCCCTCCACTTT	CASSLGGTGYNSPLHF
TRBV6-5	-	TRBJ2-3	-	TGTGCCAGCAGACAATCAGATACGCAGTATTTT	CASRQSDTQYF